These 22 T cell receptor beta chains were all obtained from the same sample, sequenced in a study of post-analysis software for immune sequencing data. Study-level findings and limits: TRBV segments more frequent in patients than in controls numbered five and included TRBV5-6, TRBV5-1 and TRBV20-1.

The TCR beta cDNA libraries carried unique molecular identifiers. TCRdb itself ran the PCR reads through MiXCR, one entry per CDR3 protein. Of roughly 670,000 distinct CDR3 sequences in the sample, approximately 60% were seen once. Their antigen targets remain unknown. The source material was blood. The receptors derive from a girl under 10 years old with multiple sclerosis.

CDR3 DNA: TGCAGTGCTGGACTAGCGGGCTACGAGCAGTACTTC. This sequence encodes CSAGLAGYEQYF. The J gene is TRBJ2-5, the V gene TRBV20-1, with 11 positions matching TRBD2. The DNA end favors TRBJ2-7, so the J call may be wrong. Germline CDR1 DFQATT, CDR2 SNEGSKA (reference sequence). The CDR3 extends over 12 amino acids.

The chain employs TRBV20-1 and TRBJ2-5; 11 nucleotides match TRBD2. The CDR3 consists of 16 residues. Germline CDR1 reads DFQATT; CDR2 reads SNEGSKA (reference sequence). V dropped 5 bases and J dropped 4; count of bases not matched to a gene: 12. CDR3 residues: CSASEGSGRGPETQYF. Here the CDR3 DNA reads TGCAGTGCTTCCGAGGGTAGCGGGAGGGGTCCAGAGACCCAGTACTTC.

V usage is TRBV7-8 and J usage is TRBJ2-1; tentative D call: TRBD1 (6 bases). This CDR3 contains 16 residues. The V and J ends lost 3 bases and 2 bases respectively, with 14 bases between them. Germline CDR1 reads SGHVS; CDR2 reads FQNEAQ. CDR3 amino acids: CASSLQGFSTYNEQFF. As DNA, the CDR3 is TGTGCCAGCAGCTTGCAGGGGTTCTCGACCTACAATGAGCAGTTCTTC.

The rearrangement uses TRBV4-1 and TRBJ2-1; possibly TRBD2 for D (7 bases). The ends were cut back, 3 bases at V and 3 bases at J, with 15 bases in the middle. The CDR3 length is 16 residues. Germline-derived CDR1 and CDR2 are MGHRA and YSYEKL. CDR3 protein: CASSQGAGTNYNEQFF. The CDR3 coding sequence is TGCGCCAGCAGCCAGGGGGCCGGGACTAACTACAATGAGCAGTTCTTC.

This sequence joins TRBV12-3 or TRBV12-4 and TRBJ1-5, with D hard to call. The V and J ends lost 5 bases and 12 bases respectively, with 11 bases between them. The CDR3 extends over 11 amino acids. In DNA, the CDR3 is TGTGCCAGCAGTAACGGACGGGGCCAGCATTTT. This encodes CASSNGRGQHF.

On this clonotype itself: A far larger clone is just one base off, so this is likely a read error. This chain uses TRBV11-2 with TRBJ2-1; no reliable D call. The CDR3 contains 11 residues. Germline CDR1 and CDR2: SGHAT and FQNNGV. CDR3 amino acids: CASSLNKEQFF. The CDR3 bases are TGTGCCAGCAGCTTAAACAAGGAGCAGTTCTTC.

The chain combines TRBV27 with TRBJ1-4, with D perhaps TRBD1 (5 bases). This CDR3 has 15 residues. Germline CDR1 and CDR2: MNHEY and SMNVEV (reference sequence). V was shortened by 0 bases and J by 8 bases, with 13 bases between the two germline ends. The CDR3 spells CASSLSSGLQEKLFF. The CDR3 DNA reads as TGTGCCAGCAGTTTATCATCAGGGTTGCAGGAAAAACTGTTTTTT.

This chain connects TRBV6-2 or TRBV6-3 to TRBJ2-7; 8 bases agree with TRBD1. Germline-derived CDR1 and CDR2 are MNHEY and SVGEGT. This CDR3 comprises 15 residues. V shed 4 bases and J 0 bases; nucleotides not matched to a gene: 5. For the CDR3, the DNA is TGTGCCAGCAGTTTCGACAGGGGATTCTCCTACGAGCAGTACTTC. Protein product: CASSFDRGFSYEQYF.

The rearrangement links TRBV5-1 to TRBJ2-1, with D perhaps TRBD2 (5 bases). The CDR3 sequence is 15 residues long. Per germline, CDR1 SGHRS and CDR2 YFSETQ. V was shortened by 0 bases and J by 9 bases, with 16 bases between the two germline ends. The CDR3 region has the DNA TGCGCCAGCAGCTTGGAAGCGCCGGGGATCCGTGAGCAGTTCTTC. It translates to CASSLEAPGIREQFF.

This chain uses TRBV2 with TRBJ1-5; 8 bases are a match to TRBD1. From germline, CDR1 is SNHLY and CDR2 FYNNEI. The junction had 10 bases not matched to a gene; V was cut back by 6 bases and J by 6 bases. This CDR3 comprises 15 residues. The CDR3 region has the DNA TGTGCCAGCAGGGACCGGACAGGGAATAGTCAGCCCCAGCATTTT. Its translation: CASRDRTGNSQPQHF.

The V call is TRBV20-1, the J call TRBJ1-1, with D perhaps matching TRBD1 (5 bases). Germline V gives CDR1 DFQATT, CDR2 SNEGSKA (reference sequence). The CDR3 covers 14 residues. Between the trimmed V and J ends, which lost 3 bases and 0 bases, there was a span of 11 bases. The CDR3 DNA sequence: TGCAGTGCTAGGCCTGGGACGGTGAACACTGAAGCTTTCTTT. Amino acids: CSARPGTVNTEAFF.

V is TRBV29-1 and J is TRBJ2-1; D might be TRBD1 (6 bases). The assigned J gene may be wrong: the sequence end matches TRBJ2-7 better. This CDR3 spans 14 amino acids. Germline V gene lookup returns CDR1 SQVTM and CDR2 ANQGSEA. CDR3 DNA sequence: TGCAGCGTTGTTTCCAGGGGCTCCTACAATGAGCAGTACTTC. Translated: CSVVSRGSYNEQYF.

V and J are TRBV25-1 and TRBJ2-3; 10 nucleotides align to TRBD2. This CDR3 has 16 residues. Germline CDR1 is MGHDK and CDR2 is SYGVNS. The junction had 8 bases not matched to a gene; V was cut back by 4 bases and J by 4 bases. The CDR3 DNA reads TGTGCCAGCAGTGGGGCGCCGGGACTAGCGCCAGATACGCAGTATTTT. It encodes CASSGAPGLAPDTQYF.

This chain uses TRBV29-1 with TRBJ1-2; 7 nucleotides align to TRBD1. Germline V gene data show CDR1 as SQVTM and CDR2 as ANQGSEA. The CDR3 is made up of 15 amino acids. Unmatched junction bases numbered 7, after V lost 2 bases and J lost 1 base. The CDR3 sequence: CSVETRGPLNYGYTF. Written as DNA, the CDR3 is TGCAGCGTTGAAACAAGGGGGCCCCTTAACTATGGCTACACCTTC.

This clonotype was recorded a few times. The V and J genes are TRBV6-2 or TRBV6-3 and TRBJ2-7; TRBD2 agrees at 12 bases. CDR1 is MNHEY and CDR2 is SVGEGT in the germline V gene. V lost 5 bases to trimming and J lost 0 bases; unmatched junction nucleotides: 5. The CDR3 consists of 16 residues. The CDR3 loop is CASSMTSGSGSYEQYF. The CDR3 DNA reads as TGTGCCAGCAGTATGACTAGCGGGAGCGGCTCCTACGAGCAGTACTTC.

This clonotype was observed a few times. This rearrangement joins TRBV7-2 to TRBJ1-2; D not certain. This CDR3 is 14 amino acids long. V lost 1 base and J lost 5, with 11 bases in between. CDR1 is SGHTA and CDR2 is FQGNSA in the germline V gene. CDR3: CASSLERGPYGYTF. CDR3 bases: TGTGCCAGCAGCTTAGAGCGCGGACCGTATGGCTACACCTTC.

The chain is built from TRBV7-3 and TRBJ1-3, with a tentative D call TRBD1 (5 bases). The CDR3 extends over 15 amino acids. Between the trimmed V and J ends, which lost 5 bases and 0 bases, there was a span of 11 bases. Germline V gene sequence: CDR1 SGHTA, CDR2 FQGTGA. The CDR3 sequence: CASSPGPNSGNTIYF. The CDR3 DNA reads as TGTGCCAGCAGCCCGGGACCCAACTCTGGAAACACCATATATTTT.

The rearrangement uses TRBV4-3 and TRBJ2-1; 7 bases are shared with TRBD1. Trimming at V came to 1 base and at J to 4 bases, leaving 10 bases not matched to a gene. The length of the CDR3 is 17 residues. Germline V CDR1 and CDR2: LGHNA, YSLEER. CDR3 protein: CASSQGVQGVGYNEQFF. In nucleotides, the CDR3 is TGCGCCAGCAGCCAAGGGGTCCAGGGGGTAGGATACAATGAGCAGTTCTTC.

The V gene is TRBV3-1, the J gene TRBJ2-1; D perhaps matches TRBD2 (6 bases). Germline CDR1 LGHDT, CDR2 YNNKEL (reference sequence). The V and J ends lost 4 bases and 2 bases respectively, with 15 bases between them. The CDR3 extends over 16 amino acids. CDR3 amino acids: CASSREWGGAYNEQFF. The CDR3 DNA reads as TGTGCCAGCAGCCGAGAATGGGGCGGGGCCTACAATGAGCAGTTCTTC.

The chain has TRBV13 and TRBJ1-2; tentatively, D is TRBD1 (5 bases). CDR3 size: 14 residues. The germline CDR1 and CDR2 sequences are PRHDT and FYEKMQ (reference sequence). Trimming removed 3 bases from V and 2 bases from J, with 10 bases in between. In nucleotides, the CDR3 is TGTGCCAGCAGCTTCTGGGACGGAAACTATGGCTACACCTTC. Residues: CASSFWDGNYGYTF. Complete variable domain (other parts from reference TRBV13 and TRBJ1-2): AAGVIQSPRHLIKEKRETATLKCYPIPRHDTVYWYQQGPGQDPQFLISFYEKMQSDKGSIPDRFSAQQFSDYHSELNMSSLELGDSALYFCASSFWDGNYGYTFGSGTRLTVV.

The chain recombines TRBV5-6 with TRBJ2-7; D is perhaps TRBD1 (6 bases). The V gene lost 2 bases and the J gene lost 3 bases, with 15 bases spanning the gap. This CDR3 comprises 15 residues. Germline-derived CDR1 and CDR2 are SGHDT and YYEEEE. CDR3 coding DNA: TGTGCCAGCAGCTTCTACCGGGACAAATACTACGAGCAGTACTTC. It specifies CASSFYRDKYYEQYF.

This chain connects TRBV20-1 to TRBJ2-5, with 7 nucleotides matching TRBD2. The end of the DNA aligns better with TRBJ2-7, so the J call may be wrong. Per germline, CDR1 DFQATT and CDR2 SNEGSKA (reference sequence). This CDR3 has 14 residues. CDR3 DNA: TGCAGTGCTAAATCCCGGGACTACCAATACGAGCAGTACTTC. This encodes CSAKSRDYQYEQYF.